This entry is about one TCR beta chain. This clone was recorded a few times. This receptor's antigen is unknown. No per-base quality is available; no much larger clone lies one base away. This specimen belongs to a study of blood T cell repertoires in COVID-19 (dated by TCRdb to the early 2020s). The study in broad terms: Samples from collaborators originated in the United States, Italy and Spain and spanned both the acute and convalescent phases of COVID-19. The sample metadata nearly always contained a de-identified subject ID, COVID-19 status, age in years and sex. The samples were drawn from two sources: the first 160 participants of the ongoing ImmuneRACE study, and 1,000 to 1,500 subjects contributed by 6 global collaborators. Subjects who had been exposed to COVID-19, were actively infected with it, or had recovered from it provided the deeply sampled blood TCRbeta repertoires that made up the dataset. The prospective study material was composed of cDNA or gDNA derived from T cells, B-cell-depleted T cells, or PBMCs. A freely available public database, intended as a resource for researchers studying the immune response to SARS-CoV-2, is where the repertoires were released. Where HLA class I and class II types were available, the types were taken from metadata supplied by the sample provider, not from assay-based typing. What the work shows at the level of the full study, not this receptor alone: The quantity of clinical and demographic metadata differed by source and by participant and was supplied without curation.

At one collaborating source in Seattle, patients were enrolled during active infection and were followed longitudinally through the course of disease. Each collaborating institution followed its own protocols to collect whole blood in K2EDTA tubes. For TCRbeta analysis, collaborators shipped samples as frozen whole blood, isolated PBMCs, or DNA extracted from either of those sample types. TCRbeta CDR3 regions were amplified from genomic DNA using the immunoSEQ Assay, a bias-controlled multiplex PCR. Under the source paper's analysis protocol: Nucleated cell counts per sample were estimated from amplification of reference gene primers within the assay. To quantify the absolute abundance of each unique TCRbeta CDR3 rearrangement, sequence reads were collapsed and filtered. For each sample, productive Simpson clonality was calculated by taking the square root of Simpson's diversity index across productive rearrangements. TCRdb obtained this table from immuneACCESS and retained in-frame rearrangements with V and J assigned. These tables miss some clones; where compared with another copy, unresolved V genes account for less than half of the shortfall, and the remainder is unexplained. The V and J calls and clone size are taken from that table; D and trimming were inferred from the DNA. The sample data list about 200,000 clones, and over 75% of these were observed just once. Roughly a sixth of the sample is in the top ten clones.

Material: peripheral blood. The receptor was isolated from a man aged 50-60 years with COVID-19, enrolled during active disease.

In nucleotides, the sequence is TGTGCCAGCAGCCGAGGCAGGGAAGTTGATGGCTACACCTTC. It translates as CASSRGREVDGYTF. The sequence links TRBV7-9 to TRBJ1-2; TRBD1 is possibly the D segment (5 matching bases). The CDR3 has 14 amino acids, counting the end cysteine and phenylalanine. Only the CDR3 DNA stays, 42 bases, in frame from base 1. V is reduced by 5 bases and J by 6 bases, leaving a spacing of 16 bases between them. In the germline V gene (reference sequence), CDR1 corresponds to SEHNR and CDR2 to FQNEAQ.